These 14 T cell receptor beta chains share one sample of origin, sequenced in a study of shared clonotypes between healthy human individuals. Naive-designated CD8 cells lacked CD45RO, were positively enriched for CCR7, and omitted terminally differentiated effector memory CD45RA+ cells. The protocol was immunoSEQ multiplex PCR, while the TCRdb copy is restricted to in-frame clones and leaves out a portion. The data contain around 600,000 clones, 85% to 95% of them singletons. The sequencing sample was made of naive CD8+ T cells sorted from blood. The receptors come from a woman in her twenties or thirties in good health.

In this sample, this clone turned up once. The chain carries TRBV9 and TRBJ2-7; 10 bases line up with TRBD1. Germline V CDR1 and CDR2: SGDLS, YYNGEE. The trim removed 2 bases at V and 2 bases at J, leaving 1 base unmatched. This CDR3 spans 14 amino acids. The CDR3 coding sequence is TGTGCCAGCAGCGTGGGACAGGGGACCTACGAGCAGTACTTC. As protein: CASSVGQGTYEQYF.

CDR3 in amino acids: CATSMLDSYEQYF. The CDR3 DNA follows: TGTGCCACCAGCATGTTGGACTCTTACGAGCAGTACTTC. This chain connects TRBV15 to TRBJ2-7; maybe TRBD2 (5 bases). The CDR3 is made up of 13 amino acids. Deletions cut 4 bases from V and 4 bases from J, with 11 bases between. The germline V gene has CDR1 LNHNV and CDR2 YYDKDF (reference sequence).

The rearrangement links TRBV9 to TRBJ1-3, with D hard to call. The CDR3 totals 18 residues. V lost 3 bases to trimming and J lost 2 bases, with 21 bases between them. Germline CDR1 reads SGDLS; CDR2 reads YYNGEE. CDR3 bases: TGTGCCAGCAGCGATCCTAGCGACATCCTCTCTGCTGGAAACACCATATATTTT. Translating it yields CASSDPSDILSAGNTIYF.

This chain connects TRBV15 to TRBJ2-2; no definite D call. The germline gives CDR1 LNHNV, CDR2 YYDKDF (reference sequence). Trimming took 2 bases from V and 3 from J, leaving 7 bases between them. There are 14 residues in the CDR3. The CDR3 spells CATSRQRDTGELFF. The CDR3 bases are TGTGCCACCAGCAGACAAAGGGACACCGGGGAGCTGTTTTTT. The full variable domain, its missing parts supplied by reference TRBV15 and TRBJ2-2, is DAMVIQNPRYQVTQFGKPVTLSCSQTLNHNVMYWYQQKSSQAPKLLFHYYDKDFNNEADTPDNFQSRRPNTSFCFLDIRSPGLGDTAMYLCATSRQRDTGELFFGEGSRLTVL.

This clone was recorded a few times. J is TRBJ2-7 and V is TRBV14; 8 bases are shared with TRBD1. CDR3 length: 13 amino acids. J was trimmed by 3 bases and V by 6 bases; bases with no gene match: 4. Germline V CDR1 and CDR2: SGHDN, FVKESK. For the CDR3, the DNA is TGTGCCAGCAGAGGGACAGGAGACTACGAGCAGTACTTC. Amino acids: CASRGTGDYEQYF. Complete variable domain (other parts from reference TRBV14 and TRBJ2-7): EAGVTQFPSHSVIEKGQTVTLRCDPISGHDNLYWYRRVMGKEIKFLLHFVKESKQDESGMPNNRFLAERTGGTYSTLKVQPAELEDSGVYFCASRGTGDYEQYFGPGTRLTVT.

This clone has just one count. The chain employs TRBV28 and TRBJ2-5; 10 bases are shared with TRBD1. The DNA end is more similar to TRBJ2-7, so the J call may be wrong. Germline-derived CDR1 and CDR2 are MDHEN and SYDVKM. This CDR3 has 15 amino acids. DNA for the CDR3: TGTGCCAGCAGTCCATTTGGGACAGGGGTATACGAGCAGTACTTC. Translated, it gives CASSPFGTGVYEQYF.

The chain uses TRBV10-1 and TRBJ2-2; the match to TRBD1 covers 7 bases. CDR1 WNHNN and CDR2 SYGVQD come from the germline V gene (reference sequence). CDR3 size: 15 residues. Trimming at V came to 5 bases and at J to 2 bases, leaving 5 bases not matched to a gene. CDR3 sequence: CASSIGQDNTGELFF. CDR3 nucleotides: TGCGCCAGCAGTATCGGACAGGATAACACCGGGGAGCTGTTTTTT.

The chain employs TRBV12-5 and TRBJ1-1; D gene unclear. V was pared by 2 bases and J by 6 bases, with 7 bases between. The germline gives CDR1 LGHNT, CDR2 FRNRAP. The CDR3 has 12 amino acids. CDR3 sequence: CASGLTGAEAFF. The CDR3 DNA sequence: TGTGCTAGTGGTTTGACTGGCGCTGAAGCTTTCTTT.

This clone was counted a single time. The gene calls are TRBV30 and TRBJ2-7; D possibly corresponds to TRBD1 (6 bases). The ends were cut back, 5 bases at V and 5 bases at J, with 13 bases in the middle. Germline CDR1 is GTSNPN and CDR2 is SVGIG (reference sequence). CDR3 length: 12 amino acids. DNA for the CDR3: TGTGCCTGGGACCTCACAGGGAACGAGCAGTACTTC. Amino acids: CAWDLTGNEQYF.

This rearrangement joins TRBV7-9 to TRBJ1-5, with D hard to call. This CDR3 comprises 14 residues. CDR1 and CDR2 (germline): SEHNR, FQNEAQ (reference sequence). Deletions cut 5 bases from V and 3 bases from J, with 11 bases between. Here the CDR3 reads CASSRDGNNQPQHF. The CDR3 coding sequence is TGTGCCAGCAGCCGCGACGGCAACAATCAGCCCCAGCATTTT.

The CDR3 nucleotides are TGTGCCAGCAGCTTAGGGTATGGGACTAATGAAAAACTGTTTTTT. Protein sequence: CASSLGYGTNEKLFF. This rearrangement joins TRBV7-9 to TRBJ1-4; D unresolved. Germline loops: CDR1 SEHNR, CDR2 FQNEAQ (reference sequence). The CDR3 runs to 15 residues. V dropped 1 base and J dropped 2 bases, with 8 bases sitting between them.

This sequence joins TRBV29-1 and TRBJ1-2; TRBD1 is a possible D gene (5 bases). V was shortened by 4 bases and J by 3 bases, with 9 bases between the two germline ends. The germline gives CDR1 SQVTM, CDR2 ANQGSEA. This CDR3 is 12 amino acids long. The CDR3 spells CSVGSRDYGYTF. The CDR3 region has the DNA TGCAGCGTTGGCAGCAGGGACTATGGCTACACCTTC. The variable domain in full, completed from reference TRBV29-1 and TRBJ1-2, reads SAVISQKPSRDICQRGTSLTIQCQVDSQVTMMFWYRQQPGQSLTLIATANQGSEATYESGFVIDKFPISRPNLTFSTLTVSNMSPEDSSIYLCSVGSRDYGYTFGSGTRLTVV.

V gene TRBV19 combines with J gene TRBJ1-2; no reliable D call. V was pared by 2 bases and J by 3 bases, with 10 bases between. Germline CDR1 is LNHDA and CDR2 is SQIVND (reference sequence). This CDR3 has 14 amino acids. The CDR3 DNA reads TGTGCCAGTAGTATACCCGGGCCTTACTATGGCTACACCTTC. Encoded protein: CASSIPGPYYGYTF.

The chain employs TRBV16 and TRBJ1-1; the D is unclear. The V end lost 2 bases, the J end lost 0 bases, and 7 bases lay between the germline ends. Per germline, CDR1 KGHSY and CDR2 FQNENV. This CDR3 is built from 14 residues. The CDR3 loop reads CASSQNNLNTEAFF. CDR3 nucleotide sequence: TGTGCCAGCAGCCAAAACAACCTGAACACTGAAGCTTTCTTT.